This T cell receptor beta chain was profiled in a study of regulatory T cells in long-lasting Graves disease. Trimming took off 7 bases at V and 2 bases at J, with 16 bases between the two ends. Looked up from germline, CDR1 is SGHRS and CDR2 is YFSETQ. The CDR3 loop spans 15 amino acids. The time point: newly diagnosed GD, antithyroid drugs for less than 3 months. PBMCs provided the RNA from which the TCR library was made. In this sample, this clonotype turned up many times. To make TCR beta libraries, researchers used iRepertoire HTBI primers and Arm-PCR of CDR3 regions. Using its own MiXCR run on the multiplex PCR reads, TCRdb lists one record per CDR3 protein. The data contain around 450,000 distinct CDR3 sequences, approximately 15% of them singletons. This sample was also put to use in a study of T cells in Graves' hyperthyroidism and ophthalmopathy. Turning to that study: Uncontrolled infection, other autoimmune disease, pregnancy or lactation barred patients from enrollment.

The sequencing used peripheral blood mononuclear cells (PBMCs), collected at new diagnosis, from a patient treated with antithyroid drugs. The chain carries TRBV5-1 and TRBJ2-1; tentatively, D is TRBD1 or TRBD2 (5 bases each). The receptor's source is a woman in her forties with Graves disease. The CDR3 here is CASVATGQPYNEQFF. The CDR3 DNA reads as TGCGCCAGCGTGGCGACGGGGCAACCCTACAATGAGCAGTTCTTC.